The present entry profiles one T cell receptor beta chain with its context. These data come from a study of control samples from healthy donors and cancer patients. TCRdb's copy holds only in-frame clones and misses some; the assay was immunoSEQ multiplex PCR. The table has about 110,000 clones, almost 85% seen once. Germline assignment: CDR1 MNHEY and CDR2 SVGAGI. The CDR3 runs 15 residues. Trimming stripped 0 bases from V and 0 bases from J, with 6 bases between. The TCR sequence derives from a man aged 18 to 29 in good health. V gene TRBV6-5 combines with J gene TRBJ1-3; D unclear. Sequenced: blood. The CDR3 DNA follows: TGTGCCAGCAGTTACTCGCTGGTCTCTGGAAACACCATATATTTT. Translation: CASSYSLVSGNTIYF.